This T cell receptor (beta chain) was recorded in a study of T cell changes during pregnancy in multiple sclerosis. V gave up 5 bases and J gave up 8 bases, with 22 bases separating them. This CDR3 spans 16 amino acids. From germline, CDR1 is SGHRS and CDR2 YFSETQ. Measured with immunoSEQ multiplex PCR; TCRdb has only the in-frame clones, and not every one. The sample includes some 110,000 clones, about 90% of them seen just once. The sequence came from a female donor with multiple sclerosis, enrolled in a pregnancy study. The rearrangement joins TRBV5-1 to TRBJ1-4, with D perhaps TRBD1 (6 bases). The sample consisted of peripheral blood, taken after pregnancy. The CDR3 loop reads CASSLTGGGGSEKLFF. DNA of the CDR3: TGCGCCAGCAGTCTCACGGGGGGCGGGGGCTCGGAAAAACTGTTTTTT.